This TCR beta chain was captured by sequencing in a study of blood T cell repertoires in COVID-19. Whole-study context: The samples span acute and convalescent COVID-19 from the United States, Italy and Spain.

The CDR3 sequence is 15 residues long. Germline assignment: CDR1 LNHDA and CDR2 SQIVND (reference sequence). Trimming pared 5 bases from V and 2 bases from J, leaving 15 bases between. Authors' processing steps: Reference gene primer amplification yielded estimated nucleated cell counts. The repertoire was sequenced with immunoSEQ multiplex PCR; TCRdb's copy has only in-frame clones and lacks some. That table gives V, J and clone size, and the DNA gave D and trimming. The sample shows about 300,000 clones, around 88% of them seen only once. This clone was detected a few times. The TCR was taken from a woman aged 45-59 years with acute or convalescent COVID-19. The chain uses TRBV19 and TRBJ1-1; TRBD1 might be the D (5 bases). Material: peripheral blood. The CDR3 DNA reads TGTGCCAGTAGTCCCCGGACACTACAAAACACTGAAGCTTTCTTT. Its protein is CASSPRTLQNTEAFF.